The clone carrying this T cell receptor (beta chain) was seen just once. Antigen: not known. This entry is derived from a study of T cell responses to AZD1222 COVID-19 vaccine. Doses given second, at about 4 or about 12 weeks, were pooled. Trimming took 0 bases from V and 2 from J, leaving 1 base between them. The CDR3 contains 11 residues. Per germline, CDR1 GTSNPN and CDR2 SVGIG (reference sequence). Broader study findings: The repertoires were collected only after the peak T cell response. Receipt of two AZD1222 doses was followed by a rise in Spike-specific TCR breadth and depth. In the spike-specific TCR repertoire, nearly half reportedly target unmutated variant regions.

Clones were sequenced by immunoSEQ multiplex PCR, and TCRdb holds only the in-frame ones, with some missing. The repertoire holds around 150,000 clones, with around 90% as singletons. The gene calls are TRBV30 and TRBJ2-5; D call uncertain. The specimen was peripheral blood, collected 28 days after the second AZD1222 dose. This TCR came from an adult who received the AZD1222 COVID-19 vaccine. The CDR3 bases are TGTGCCTGGAGTGTACAAGAGACCCAGTACTTC. Its translation: CAWSVQETQYF.